These T cell receptor beta chains were read from a single sample in a study of T cell responses to AZD1222 COVID-19 vaccine. TCRdb keeps only in-frame clones here, not all; method: immunoSEQ multiplex PCR. The sample consists of 150,000 to 200,000 clones, approximately 93% of them appearing once. Sequencing was performed on peripheral blood, taken on day 0 of AZD1222 vaccination. These receptors were obtained from an adult in good health. The CDR3 runs from the conserved cysteine through the conserved F or W. A D gene is named only where the DNA matches it firmly. Rows may omit the clone size; those that give it use once, few, many or a size class.

V,size,D,J,length,DNA,CDR3
TRBV3-1/TRBV3-2,.,TRBD1,TRBJ1-6,16,TGTGCCAGCAGCCAAGGACAGGGGGCCTATAATTCACCCCTCCACTTT,CASSQGQGAYNSPLHF
TRBV28,few,.,TRBJ1-3,15,TGTGCCAGCAGCACCCTCCATTCGTCTGGAAACACCATATATTTT,CASSTLHSSGNTIYF
TRBV6-5,.,.,TRBJ2-3,11,TGTGCCAGTCGGCAGGGGGATACGCAGTATTTT,CASRQGDTQYF
TRBV3-1/TRBV3-2,.,TRBD2,TRBJ2-1,15,TGTGCCAGCAGCCAAGCCTGGCGGGAGGGTAATGAGCAGTTCTTC,CASSQAWREGNEQFF
TRBV20-1,.,.,TRBJ1-5,14,TGCAGTGCTAGTCGCCAGGGGCCCAATCAGCCCCAGCATTTT,CSASRQGPNQPQHF
TRBV11-3,.,.,TRBJ2-1,15,TGTGCCAGCAGCCCGACTATCTCTCCACACAATGAGCAGTTCTTC,CASSPTISPHNEQFF
TRBV10-1,.,.,TRBJ1-6,14,TGCGCCAGCAGCGCCGACAGCTATAATTCACCCCTCCACTTT,CASSADSYNSPLHF
TRBV6-5,.,.,TRBJ1-2,13,TGTGCCAGCAGTTACGCGGGATTCGGTGGCTACACCTTC,CASSYAGFGGYTF
TRBV2,.,.,TRBJ1-1,14,TGTGCCAGCAGTGTTGACAGGCCGAACACTGAAGCTTTCTTT,CASSVDRPNTEAFF
TRBV27,.,.,TRBJ2-5,13,TGTGCCAGCGGAAAAGACGATAGGGAGACCCAGTACTTC,CASGKDDRETQYF
TRBV6-5,.,.,TRBJ1-1,14,TGTGCCAGCAGTTACAGGAGTCAGAACACTGAAGCTTTCTTT,CASSYRSQNTEAFF
TRBV6-1,.,.,TRBJ1-5,17,TGTGCCAGCAGTGAAGCGGTTGGTCGCGGCAGCAATCAGCCCCAGCATTTT,CASSEAVGRGSNQPQHF
TRBV25-1,once,.,TRBJ2-7,12,TGTGCCAGCAGTTGGGGGGACTACGAGCAGTACTTC,CASSWGDYEQYF
TRBV27,once,.,TRBJ1-2,15,TGTGCCAGCAGTTTGGGCGAGCGCAATAACTATGGCTACACCTTC,CASSLGERNNYGYTF
TRBV6-5,.,.,TRBJ1-1,13,TGTGCCAGCAGTTCGAATGCGAACACTGAAGCTTTCTTT,CASSSNANTEAFF
TRBV27,once,.,TRBJ1-5,15,TGTGCCAGCAGTAAGACCCGAAACAGCAATCAGCCCCAGCATTTT,CASSKTRNSNQPQHF
TRBV3-1/TRBV3-2,.,.,TRBJ2-5,14,TGTGCCAGCAGCCATAGGGGCGGGGCTGAGACCCAGTACTTC,CASSHRGGAETQYF
TRBV4-1,.,.,TRBJ1-1,15,TGCGCCAGCAGCTACAGCAGGGCCTCTAACACTGAAGCTTTCTTT,CASSYSRASNTEAFF
TRBV15,.,.,TRBJ2-5,15,TGTGCCACCAGCAGAGATACGGGCCCCCAAGAGACCCAGTACTTC,CATSRDTGPQETQYF
TRBV10-3,.,TRBD2,TRBJ2-7,13,TGTGCCATCAGGACTAGCGAAACCTACGAGCAGTACTTC,CAIRTSETYEQYF
TRBV10-1,once,.,TRBJ1-2,14,TGCGCCAGCAGTGGATCGTCGGGGCGGCAGGGCTACACCTTC,CASSGSSGRQGYTF
TRBV4-2,.,TRBD2,TRBJ2-7,14,TGTGCCAGCAGCCGAGGACTAGCGGATTACGAGCAGTACTTC,CASSRGLADYEQYF
TRBV5-1,.,TRBD1,TRBJ2-7,12,TGCGCCAGCAGCCCGGACAGGGACGAGCAGTACTTC,CASSPDRDEQYF